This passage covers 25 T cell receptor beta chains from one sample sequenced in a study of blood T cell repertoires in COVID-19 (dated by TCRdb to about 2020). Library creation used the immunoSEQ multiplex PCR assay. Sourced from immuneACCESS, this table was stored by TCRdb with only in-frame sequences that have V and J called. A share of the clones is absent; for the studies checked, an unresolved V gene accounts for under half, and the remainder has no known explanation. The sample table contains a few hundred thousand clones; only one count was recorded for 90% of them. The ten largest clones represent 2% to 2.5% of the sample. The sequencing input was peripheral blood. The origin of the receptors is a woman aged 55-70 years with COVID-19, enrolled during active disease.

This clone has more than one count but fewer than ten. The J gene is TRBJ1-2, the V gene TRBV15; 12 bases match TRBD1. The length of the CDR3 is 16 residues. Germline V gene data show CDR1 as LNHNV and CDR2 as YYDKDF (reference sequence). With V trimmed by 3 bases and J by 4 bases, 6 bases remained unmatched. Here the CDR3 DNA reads TGTGCCACCAGCAGGGGACAGGGGGCGGTTGGCTATGGCTACACCTTC. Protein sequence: CATSRGQGAVGYGYTF.

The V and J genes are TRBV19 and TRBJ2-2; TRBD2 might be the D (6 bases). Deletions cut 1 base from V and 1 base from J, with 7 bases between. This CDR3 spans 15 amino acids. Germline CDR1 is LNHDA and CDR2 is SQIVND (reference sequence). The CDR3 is CASSIAGVNTGELFF. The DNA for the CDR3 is TGTGCCAGTAGTATAGCGGGGGTGAACACCGGGGAGCTGTTTTTT.

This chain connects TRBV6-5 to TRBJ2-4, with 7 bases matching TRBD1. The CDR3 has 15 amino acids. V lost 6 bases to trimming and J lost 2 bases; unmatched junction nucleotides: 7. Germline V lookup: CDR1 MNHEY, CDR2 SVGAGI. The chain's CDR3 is CASSDRVLTKNIQYF. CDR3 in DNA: TGTGCCAGCAGCGACAGGGTCTTAACCAAAAACATTCAGTACTTC.

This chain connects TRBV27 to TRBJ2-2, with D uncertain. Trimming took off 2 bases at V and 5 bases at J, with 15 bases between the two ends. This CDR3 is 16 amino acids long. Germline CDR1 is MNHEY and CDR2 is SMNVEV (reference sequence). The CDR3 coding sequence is TGTGCCAGCAGTTTACTCTCGACCGAGAGGACCGGGGAGCTGTTTTTT. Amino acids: CASSLLSTERTGELFF.

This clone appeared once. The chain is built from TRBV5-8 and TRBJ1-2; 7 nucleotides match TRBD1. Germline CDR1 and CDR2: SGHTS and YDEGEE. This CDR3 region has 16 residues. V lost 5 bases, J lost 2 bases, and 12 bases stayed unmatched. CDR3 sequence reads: CASSLQTGRTNYGYTF. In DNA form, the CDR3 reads TGTGCCAGCAGTCTACAGACAGGGCGTACCAACTATGGCTACACCTTC.

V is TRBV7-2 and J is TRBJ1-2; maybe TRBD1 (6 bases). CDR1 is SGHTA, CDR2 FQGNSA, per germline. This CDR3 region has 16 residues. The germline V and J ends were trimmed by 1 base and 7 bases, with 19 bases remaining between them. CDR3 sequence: CASSLGPGEILTGYTF. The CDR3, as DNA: TGTGCCAGCAGCTTAGGTCCAGGGGAAATTCTAACTGGCTACACCTTC.

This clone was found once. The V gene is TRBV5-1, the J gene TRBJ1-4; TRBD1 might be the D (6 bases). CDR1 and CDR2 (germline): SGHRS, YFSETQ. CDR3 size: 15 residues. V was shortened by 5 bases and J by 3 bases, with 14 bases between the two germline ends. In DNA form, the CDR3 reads TGCGCCAGCAGTGAATTACAGGGTTCTAATGAAAAACTGTTTTTT. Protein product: CASSELQGSNEKLFF. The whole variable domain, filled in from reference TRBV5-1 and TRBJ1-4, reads KAGVTQTPRYLIKTRGQQVTLSCSPISGHRSVSWYQQTPGQGLQFLFEYFSETQRNKGNFPGRFSGRQFSNSRSEMNVSTLELGDSALYLCASSELQGSNEKLFFGSGTQLSVL.

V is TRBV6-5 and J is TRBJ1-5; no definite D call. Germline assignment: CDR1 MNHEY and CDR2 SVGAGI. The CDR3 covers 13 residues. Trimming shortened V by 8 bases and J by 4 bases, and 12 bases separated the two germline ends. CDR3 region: CASADIGNQPQHF. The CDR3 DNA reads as TGTGCCAGCGCGGATATCGGTAATCAGCCCCAGCATTTT.

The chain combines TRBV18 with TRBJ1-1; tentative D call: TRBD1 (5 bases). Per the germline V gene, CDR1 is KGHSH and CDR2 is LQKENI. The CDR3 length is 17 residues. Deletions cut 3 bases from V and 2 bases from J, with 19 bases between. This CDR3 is CASSPGNEVGGNTEAFF. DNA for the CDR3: TGTGCCAGCTCACCGGGGAATGAGGTCGGGGGAAACACTGAAGCTTTCTTT.

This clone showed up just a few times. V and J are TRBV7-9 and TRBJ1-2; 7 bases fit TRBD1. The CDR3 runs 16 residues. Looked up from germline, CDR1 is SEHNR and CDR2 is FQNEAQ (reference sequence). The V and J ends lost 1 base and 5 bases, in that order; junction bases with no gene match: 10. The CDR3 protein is CASSLVAGTDTYGYTF. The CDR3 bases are TGTGCCAGCAGCTTAGTAGCCGGGACAGACACTTATGGCTACACCTTC.

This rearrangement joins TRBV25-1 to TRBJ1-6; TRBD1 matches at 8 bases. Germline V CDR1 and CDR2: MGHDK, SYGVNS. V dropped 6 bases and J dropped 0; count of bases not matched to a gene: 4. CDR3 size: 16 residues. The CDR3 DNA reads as TGTGCCAGCAGCGTACAGGGGGGCTCCTATAATTCACCCCTCCACTTT. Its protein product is CASSVQGGSYNSPLHF.

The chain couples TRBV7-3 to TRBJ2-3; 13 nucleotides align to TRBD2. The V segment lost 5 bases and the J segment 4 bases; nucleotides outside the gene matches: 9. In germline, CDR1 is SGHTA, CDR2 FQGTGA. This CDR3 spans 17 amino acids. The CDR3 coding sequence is TGTGCCAGCAGCCGATCGACTAGCGGGGGGCTCGCAGATACGCAGTATTTT. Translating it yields CASSRSTSGGLADTQYF.

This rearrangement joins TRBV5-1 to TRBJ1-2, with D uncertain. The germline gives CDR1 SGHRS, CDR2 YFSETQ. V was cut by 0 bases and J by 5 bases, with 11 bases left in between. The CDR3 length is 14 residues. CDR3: CASSLGEKLYGYTF. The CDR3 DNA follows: TGCGCCAGCAGCTTGGGTGAGAAACTGTATGGCTACACCTTC. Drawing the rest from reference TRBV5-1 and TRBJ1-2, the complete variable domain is KAGVTQTPRYLIKTRGQQVTLSCSPISGHRSVSWYQQTPGQGLQFLFEYFSETQRNKGNFPGRFSGRQFSNSRSEMNVSTLELGDSALYLCASSLGEKLYGYTFGSGTRLTVV.

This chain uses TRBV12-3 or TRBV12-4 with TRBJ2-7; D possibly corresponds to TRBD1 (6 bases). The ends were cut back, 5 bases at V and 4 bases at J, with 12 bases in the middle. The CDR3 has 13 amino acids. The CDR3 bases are TGTGCCAGCAGTCTTGGACAGATTTACGAGCAGTACTTC. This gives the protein CASSLGQIYEQYF.

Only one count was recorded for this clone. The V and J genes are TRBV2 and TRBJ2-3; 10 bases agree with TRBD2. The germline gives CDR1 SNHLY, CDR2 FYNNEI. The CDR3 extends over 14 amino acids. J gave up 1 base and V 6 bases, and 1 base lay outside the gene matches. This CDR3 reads CASSGTSGTDTQYF. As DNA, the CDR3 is TGTGCCAGCAGCGGGACTAGCGGCACAGATACGCAGTATTTT.

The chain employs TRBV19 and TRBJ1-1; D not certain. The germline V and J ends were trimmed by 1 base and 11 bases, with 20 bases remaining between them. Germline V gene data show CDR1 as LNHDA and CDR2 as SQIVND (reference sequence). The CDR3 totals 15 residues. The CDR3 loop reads CASSIGTERASRAFF. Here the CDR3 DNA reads TGTGCCAGTAGTATAGGGACCGAGAGGGCCTCCCGGGCTTTCTTT.

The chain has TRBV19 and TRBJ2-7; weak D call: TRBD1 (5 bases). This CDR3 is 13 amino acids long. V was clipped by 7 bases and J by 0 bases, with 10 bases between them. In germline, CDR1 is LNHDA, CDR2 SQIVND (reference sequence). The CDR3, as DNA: TGTGCCAGTACCTCGGACACCTCCTACGAGCAGTACTTC. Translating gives CASTSDTSYEQYF.

This chain's CDR3 is CASSLAGNYGYTF. DNA of the CDR3: TGTGCCAGCAGCTTAGCGGGTAACTATGGCTACACCTTC. The chain combines TRBV11-2 with TRBJ1-2; D not certain. The length of the CDR3 is 13 residues. Trimming shortened V by 1 base and J by 1 base, and 4 bases separated the two germline ends. In germline, CDR1 is SGHAT, CDR2 FQNNGV.

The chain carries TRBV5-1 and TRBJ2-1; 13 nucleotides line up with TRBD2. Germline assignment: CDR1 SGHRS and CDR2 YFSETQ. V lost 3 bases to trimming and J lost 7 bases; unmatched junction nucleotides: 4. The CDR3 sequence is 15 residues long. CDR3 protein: CASSSLAGGPNEQFF. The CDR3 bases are TGCGCCAGCAGCTCACTAGCGGGGGGGCCGAATGAGCAGTTCTTC.

The CDR3 bases are TGTGCCAGCAGCTTAAGGCAGGGAAATAATTCACCCCTCCACTTT. As protein: CASSLRQGNNSPLHF. This chain joins TRBV7-2 and TRBJ1-6; perhaps TRBD1 as D (5 bases). Germline CDR1 SGHTA, CDR2 FQGNSA. This CDR3 has 15 residues. V lost 2 bases and J 5 bases, leaving 10 bases between the germline ends.

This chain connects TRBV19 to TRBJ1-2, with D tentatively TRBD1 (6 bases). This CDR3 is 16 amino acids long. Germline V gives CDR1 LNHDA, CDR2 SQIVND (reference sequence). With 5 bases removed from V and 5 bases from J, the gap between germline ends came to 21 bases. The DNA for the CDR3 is TGTGCCAGTAGTGCGTACGGGACATCATACTCATATGGCTACACCTTC. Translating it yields CASSAYGTSYSYGYTF.

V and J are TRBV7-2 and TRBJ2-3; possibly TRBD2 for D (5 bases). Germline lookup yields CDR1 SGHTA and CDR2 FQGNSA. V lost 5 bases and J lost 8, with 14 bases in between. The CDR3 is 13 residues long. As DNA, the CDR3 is TGTGCCAGCAGCCCAGCGGCCTCAGTTACGCAGTATTTT. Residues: CASSPAASVTQYF.

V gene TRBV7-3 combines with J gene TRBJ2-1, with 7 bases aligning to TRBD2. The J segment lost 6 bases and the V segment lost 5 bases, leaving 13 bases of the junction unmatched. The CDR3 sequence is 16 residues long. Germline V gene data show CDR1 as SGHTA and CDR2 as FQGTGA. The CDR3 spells CASSRARSGGVNEQFF. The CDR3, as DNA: TGTGCCAGCAGCCGAGCCCGGAGTGGGGGGGTCAATGAGCAGTTCTTC. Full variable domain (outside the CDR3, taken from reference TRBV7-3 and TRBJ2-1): GAGVSQTPSNKVTEKGKYVELRCDPISGHTALYWYRQSLGQGPEFLIYFQGTGAADDSGLPNDRFFAVRPEGSVSTLKIQRTERGDSAVYLCASSRARSGGVNEQFFGPGTRLTVL.

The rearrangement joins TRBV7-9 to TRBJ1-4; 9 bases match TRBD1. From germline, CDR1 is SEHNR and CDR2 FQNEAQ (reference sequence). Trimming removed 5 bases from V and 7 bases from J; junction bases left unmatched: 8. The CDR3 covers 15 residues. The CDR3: CASSPDRGDFEKLFF. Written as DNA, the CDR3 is TGTGCCAGCAGCCCTGACAGGGGGGATTTTGAAAAACTGTTTTTT.

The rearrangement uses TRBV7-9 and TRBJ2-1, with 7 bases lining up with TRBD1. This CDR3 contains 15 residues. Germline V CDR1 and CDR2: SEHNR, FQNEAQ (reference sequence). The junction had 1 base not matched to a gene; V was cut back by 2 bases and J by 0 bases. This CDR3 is CASSLRDSSYNEQFF. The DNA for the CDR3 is TGTGCCAGCAGCTTACGGGACAGCTCCTACAATGAGCAGTTCTTC. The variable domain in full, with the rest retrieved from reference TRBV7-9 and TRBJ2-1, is DTGVSQNPRHKITKRGQNVTFRCDPISEHNRLYWYRQTLGQGPEFLTYFQNEAQLEKSRLLSDRFSAERPKGSFSTLEIQRTEQGDSAMYLCASSLRDSSYNEQFFGPGTRLTVL.